The entry below describes one T cell receptor beta chain. The authors' processing: It was from reference gene primer amplification that nucleated cell counts were estimated. Generated by immunoSEQ multiplex PCR, the TCRdb table keeps only in-frame clones and is missing some. V and J calls plus clone size are reproduced from that table; the DNA served to infer D and trimming. The sample includes about 36,000 clones, approximately 75% of them seen just once. The data derive from a study of blood T cell repertoires in COVID-19. Study-wide context: The United States, Italy and Spain were the sources of the acute and convalescent COVID-19 samples. Sample material is recorded as cDNA or gDNA derived from T cells, B-cell-depleted T cells, or PBMCs.

From germline, CDR1 is MNHEY and CDR2 SVGEGT. The V gene end was trimmed by 4 bases and the J gene end by 6 bases; junction bases not matched to a gene: 8. The CDR3 is made up of 16 amino acids. The sequence was collected from a human donor in a cohort sampled during active or convalescent COVID-19. The donor label of this sample is uncertain. V gene TRBV6-2 or TRBV6-3 combines with J gene TRBJ2-1; 11 bases map to TRBD2. The source material was peripheral blood. As DNA, the CDR3 is TGTGCCAGCAGTTCCATTAGCGGGAGGGCCCTCAATGAGCAGTTCTTC. Translating it yields CASSSISGRALNEQFF.